Shown below are 19 T cell receptor beta chains from a single sample sequenced in a study of T cells in Graves' hyperthyroidism and ophthalmopathy. Researchers amplified the TCR beta CDR3 regions from RNA transcripts. A first-round RT-PCR of the TCR CDR3 used the HTBI primer set. TCRdb re-analysed the multiplex PCR reads in MiXCR, keeping a single row per CDR3 protein. This table has roughly 420,000 distinct CDR3 sequences, 15% to 19% appearing once. Sequencing was performed on blood. Every receptor here comes from a woman between 18 and 29 years old with Graves' hyperthyroidism.

This clonotype was observed a few times. J is TRBJ1-4 and V is TRBV12-3 or TRBV12-4, with TRBD1 matching 8 bases. This CDR3 contains 12 residues. Unmatched junction bases numbered 3, after V lost 10 bases and J lost 5 bases. CDR3 DNA: TGTGCCACCCGGACAGGGAATGAAAAACTGTTTTTT. As protein: CATRTGNEKLFF.

This clonotype was seen many times. CDR3 region: CSVTPIGPTYNEQFF. Here the CDR3 DNA reads TGCAGCGTGACCCCGATAGGCCCTACTTACAATGAGCAGTTCTTC. The V and J genes are TRBV29-1 and TRBJ2-1; unclear D gene. The CDR3 length is 15 residues. CDR1 is SQVTM and CDR2 is ANQGSEA in the germline V gene. V was cut by 6 bases and J by 4 bases, with 19 bases left in between.

In this sample, this clonotype turned up many times. This chain connects TRBV30 to TRBJ2-3, with 8 bases lining up with TRBD2. The junction had 6 bases not matched to a gene; V was cut back by 0 bases and J by 4 bases. There are 15 residues in the CDR3. Germline CDR1 and CDR2: GTSNPN and SVGIG (reference sequence). The CDR3 DNA is TGTGCCTGGAGTGTACTGGCGGGAGGCCCAGATACGCAGTATTTT. Its translation: CAWSVLAGGPDTQYF.

This clonotype showed up many times. J is TRBJ1-5 and V is TRBV5-8; D is unclear. V was pared by 4 bases and J by 7 bases, with 9 bases between. From germline, CDR1 is SGHTS and CDR2 YDEGEE. CDR3 length: 12 residues. CDR3 coding DNA: TGTGCCAGCAGCGTAGTTGGCCAGCCCCAGCATTTT. Residues: CASSVVGQPQHF.

This clonotype was counted only a few times. The rearrangement joins TRBV20-1 to TRBJ2-3, with a tentative D call TRBD1 (6 bases). The CDR3 is 16 residues long. Per germline, CDR1 DFQATT and CDR2 SNEGSKA (reference sequence). Trimming pared 2 bases from V and 3 bases from J, leaving 18 bases between. The CDR3 DNA reads TGCAGTGCTAGACCAGGGGACGGGGCTGGAACAGATACGCAGTATTTT. Protein product: CSARPGDGAGTDTQYF.

At least ten counts were recorded for this clonotype. Written as DNA, the CDR3 is TGTGCCAGCAGCGAAGGGGGTGGAAGGAGCTACGAGCAGTACTTC. Its translation is CASSEGGGRSYEQYF. This chain uses TRBV7-9 with TRBJ2-7, with a possible D match to TRBD1 (6 bases). CDR3 length: 15 amino acids. Trimming pared 5 bases from V and 3 bases from J, leaving 17 bases between. The germline V gene encodes CDR1 SEHNR and CDR2 FQNEAQ (reference sequence).

This clonotype was counted a single time. DNA of the CDR3: TGTGCCAGCAGTTTATGGAGCAGGGTCCGTTGGGCTGAAGCTTTCTTT. Amino acids: CASSLWSRVRWAEAFF. This chain joins TRBV12-3 or TRBV12-4 and TRBJ1-1; a possible D gene is TRBD1 (5 bases). V was trimmed by 2 bases and J by 6 bases, leaving 19 bases between them. CDR3 length equals 16 residues.

This clonotype was detected ten times or more. V usage is TRBV11-3 and J usage is TRBJ2-5; 7 nucleotides align to TRBD2. Germline CDR1 SGHNT, CDR2 YENEEA. CDR3 size: 17 residues. V was clipped by 3 bases and J by 0 bases; unmatched bases: 10. CDR3 sequence (DNA): TGTGCCAGCAGCTTCGGGGGGAGAGGTCGGAACCAAGAGACCCAGTACTTC. Its translation is CASSFGGRGRNQETQYF.

This chain joins TRBV9 and TRBJ2-6; 8 bases fit TRBD1. V lost 0 bases to trimming and J lost 0 bases; unmatched junction nucleotides: 8. Per germline, CDR1 SGDLS and CDR2 YYNGEE. The CDR3 is made up of 19 amino acids. CDR3 in DNA: TGTGCCAGCAGCGTAGGGGGAGGACAGGGTTTCTCTGGGGCCAACGTCCTGACTTTC. Its protein product is CASSVGGGQGFSGANVLTF.

The V call is TRBV29-1, the J call TRBJ1-3; no reliable D call. Between the trimmed V and J ends, which lost 2 bases and 2 bases, there was a span of 7 bases. Germline-derived CDR1 and CDR2 are SQVTM and ANQGSEA. The CDR3 sequence is 13 residues long. CDR3 sequence (DNA): TGCAGCGTTGAATTAGATCCTGGAAACACCATATATTTT. This translates into CSVELDPGNTIYF.

This clonotype was counted many times. V and J are TRBV5-1 and TRBJ2-3, with D perhaps TRBD1 (7 bases). The germline V gene has CDR1 SGHRS and CDR2 YFSETQ. The CDR3 is made up of 15 amino acids. With 0 bases removed from V and 5 bases from J, the gap between germline ends came to 13 bases. CDR3 in DNA: TGCGCCAGCAGCTTGGCCGACCAGGGGGGAGATACGCAGTATTTT. Translation: CASSLADQGGDTQYF.

There are many counts of this clonotype. The V gene is TRBV19, the J gene TRBJ2-1; TRBD2 aligns across 7 bases. This CDR3 is 18 amino acids long. The V and J ends lost 3 bases and 8 bases, in that order; junction bases with no gene match: 19. CDR1 and CDR2 (germline): LNHDA, SQIVND (reference sequence). CDR3 DNA: TGTGCCAGTAGTATTAGACCCCCCCGCGGCGGGAGTGTCGATGAGCAGTTCTTC. It encodes CASSIRPPRGGSVDEQFF.

Ten or more counts support this clonotype. V usage is TRBV7-9 and J usage is TRBJ1-1; D is unclear. CDR3 length: 14 amino acids. The V gene lost 5 bases and the J gene lost 0 bases, with 10 bases spanning the gap. From germline, CDR1 is SEHNR and CDR2 FQNEAQ (reference sequence). CDR3 DNA: TGTGCCAGCAGCAGGATTAACATGAACACTGAAGCTTTCTTT. This sequence encodes CASSRINMNTEAFF.

This chain uses TRBV20-1 with TRBJ1-6, with 11 bases that match TRBD1. After removal of 0 bases from V and 5 bases from J, the junction contained 3 bases not matched to a gene. Germline CDR1 and CDR2: DFQATT and SNEGSKA (reference sequence). CDR3 length: 16 residues. The CDR3 reads CSARDGGQGDNSPLHF. The CDR3 region has the DNA TGCAGTGCTAGAGATGGGGGACAGGGGGATAATTCACCCCTCCACTTT.

The chain combines TRBV6-2 or TRBV6-3 with TRBJ1-2; D ambiguous. The germline gives CDR1 MNHEY, CDR2 SVGEGT. The ends were cut back, 2 bases at V and 6 bases at J, with 16 bases in the middle. The CDR3 has 15 residues. CDR3 in amino acids: CASSYTPSGLHGYTF. In DNA, the CDR3 is TGTGCCAGCAGTTACACCCCGTCAGGCCTTCATGGCTACACCTTC.

This clonotype was counted many times. The chain uses TRBV24-1 and TRBJ1-1, with D hard to call. CDR3 size: 13 residues. Germline V lookup: CDR1 KGHDR, CDR2 SFDVKD. Trimming took off 3 bases at V and 9 bases at J, with 13 bases between the two ends. For the CDR3, the DNA is TGTGCCACCAGTGATCCAGTGGACGGTAAAGCTTTCTTT. It yields the protein CATSDPVDGKAFF.

There are many counts of this clonotype. DNA of the CDR3: TGTGCCAGCAGCATACGTACGGTCCAAGAGACCCAGTACTTC. Its protein is CASSIRTVQETQYF. V usage is TRBV3-1 and J usage is TRBJ2-5; D not resolved. Trimming took 5 bases from V and 1 from J, leaving 11 bases between them. Germline V lookup: CDR1 LGHDT, CDR2 YNNKEL (reference sequence). This CDR3 is built from 14 residues.

This clonotype was recorded many times. The rearrangement joins TRBV7-2 to TRBJ2-7; the match to TRBD1 covers 7 bases. Germline V gene sequence: CDR1 SGHTA, CDR2 FQGNSA. The ends lost 0 bases at V and 2 bases at J; junction bases unmatched: 7. This CDR3 is 16 amino acids long. For the CDR3, the DNA is TGTGCCAGCAGCTTAGCCTGGACAGGCCGAACCTACGAGCAGTACTTC. Translation: CASSLAWTGRTYEQYF.

The sample holds many counts of this clonotype. This sequence joins TRBV2 and TRBJ1-5; 10 bases line up with TRBD1. Unmatched junction bases numbered 3, after V lost 4 bases and J lost 6 bases. Germline V lookup: CDR1 SNHLY, CDR2 FYNNEI. CDR3 length: 14 amino acids. CDR3 DNA: TGTGCCAGCAGTGGACAGGGGGCTGGTCAGCCCCAGCATTTT. This sequence encodes CASSGQGAGQPQHF.